A selection of T cell receptor beta chains follows, all from one sample in a study of shared clonotypes between healthy human individuals. Clones were sequenced by immunoSEQ multiplex PCR, and TCRdb holds only the in-frame ones, with some missing. This sample has about 700,000 clones, with about 92% found just once. Sequenced material: naive CD8+ T cells sorted from blood. These receptors were taken from a man aged 25 to 45 in good health. Both conserved end residues are part of each CDR3. Fields, in order: V gene, CDR3 protein.

TRBV7-9,CASSPQGLAGVNEQFF
TRBV10-3,CAISHDSYNEQFF
TRBV7-9,CASSEGGISYNEQFF
TRBV9,CASSVGGSTGSSYEQYF
TRBV7-6,CASSIEGTSYEQYF
TRBV27,CASSPMTGWGNQPQHF
TRBV7-9,CASSLAGGIGNEQFF
TRBV7-9,CASSLWTSGIQETQYF
TRBV19,CASSPTSGRSSYNEQFF
TRBV28,CASSPALEAFF
TRBV6-5,CATGPGNEQFF
TRBV5-1,CASSLALAGIQETQYF
TRBV13,CASSFRGNTDTQYF
TRBV11-3,CASSPREGTDTQYF
TRBV18,CASSPPAGTSGSTGELFF
TRBV11-3,CASSLRTSGFGTDTQYF
TRBV7-2,CASSLFPDSSYEQYF
TRBV18,CASSPNPIRQGRTEAFF
TRBV4-1,CASSQETGLAGAEQFF
TRBV10-3,CAISHEAPGELFF
TRBV10-2,CASSETSGYSNEQFF
TRBV5-7,CASSLAGRVGTDTQYF
TRBV4-3,CASSLLGQGLHEQYF
TRBV2,CASSEVGGSLNNEQFF
TRBV11-3,CASSFRDRGSTGELFF
TRBV10-3,CAITPGEGDEQFF
TRBV6-1,CASSELVAFF
TRBV7-2,CASGESVSTQYF
TRBV7-6,CASTTRGNRGDPNTGELFF
TRBV7-9,CASMSGRYTGELFF
TRBV30,CAWSGGIKRARDEQFF
TRBV4-1,CASNAGLNSGPAHEQFF
TRBV15,CATRGEGGSGNTIYF
TRBV23-1,CASSQALRDRGNEQFF
TRBV9,CASSVEGTGGDTQYF
TRBV7-9,CASSRSVGGVYQETQYF
TRBV7-3,CASSLPGDGSGYTF
TRBV12-5,CASGRTAGNEQFF
TRBV2,CATPTTEGRYTF
TRBV7-9,CASSLRMTGLHYEQYF
TRBV7-6,CASSLGTITDTQYF
TRBV5-6,CASSSGTSGMGYEQYF
TRBV5-6,CASSLGQNYEQYF
TRBV29-1,CSVVGRDEQYF
TRBV4-3,CASSERLAGVSDTQYF
TRBV25-1,CASGFPHNGEQFF
TRBV5-1,CASSTRQGKDYNEQFF